The 22 T cell receptor beta chains presented below share a single source sample, sequenced in a study of blood T cell repertoires in COVID-19. Measured with immunoSEQ multiplex PCR; TCRdb has only the in-frame clones, and not every one. The sample includes approximately 150,000 clones, over 80% of them seen just once. Sequenced input: peripheral blood. Source of these receptors: a man older than 75 with acute or convalescent COVID-19.

In its sample, this clone was seen once. J is TRBJ2-3 and V is TRBV10-1; a weak D match, TRBD2 (6 bases). Trimming took 0 bases from V and 3 from J, leaving 10 bases between them. The CDR3 runs to 15 residues. Germline assignment: CDR1 WNHNN and CDR2 SYGVQD (reference sequence). This CDR3 is CASSESNLATDTQYF. In nucleotides, the CDR3 is TGCGCCAGCAGTGAGTCGAATCTAGCGACAGATACGCAGTATTTT.

This chain joins TRBV6-5 and TRBJ1-1; no definite D call. Germline loops: CDR1 MNHEY, CDR2 SVGAGI. V was clipped by 5 bases and J by 10 bases, with 11 bases between them. CDR3 length: 11 amino acids. CDR3 in amino acids: CASSRMEGAFF. In DNA form, the CDR3 reads TGTGCCAGCAGTAGAATGGAGGGAGCTTTCTTT.

The V gene is TRBV6-1, the J gene TRBJ1-4, with D possibly matching TRBD1 (5 bases). Germline assignment: CDR1 MNHNS and CDR2 SASEGT. V gave up 3 bases and J gave up 8 bases, with 10 bases separating them. The CDR3 spans 13 residues. This CDR3 reads CASSDREREKLFF. DNA for the CDR3: TGTGCCAGCAGTGACAGGGAAAGGGAAAAACTGTTTTTT.

The table lists this clone with a few counts. The chain employs TRBV4-1 and TRBJ2-7, with D possibly being TRBD2 (6 bases). The CDR3 extends over 15 amino acids. The V end was cut by 2 bases, the J end by 2 bases, with 13 bases between. Looked up from germline, CDR1 is MGHRA and CDR2 is YSYEKL. CDR3 sequence reads: CASSQQGGTPYEQYF. The CDR3 region has the DNA TGCGCCAGCAGCCAACAGGGAGGAACACCCTACGAGCAGTACTTC.

The CDR3: CASSKNRGGAGNEQFF. In nucleotides, the CDR3 is TGTGCCAGCAGCAAAAATCGCGGGGGGGCGGGCAATGAGCAGTTCTTC. J is TRBJ2-1 and V is TRBV7-2, with 9 nucleotides matching TRBD2. V lost 5 bases, J lost 6 bases, and 11 bases stayed unmatched. Germline V gene lookup returns CDR1 SGHTA and CDR2 FQGNSA. The CDR3 is made up of 16 amino acids.

The V call is TRBV28, the J call TRBJ1-6; D not certain. Per germline, CDR1 MDHEN and CDR2 SYDVKM. This CDR3 is 15 amino acids long. Trimming removed 7 bases at V and 4 bases at J, with 14 bases between. In nucleotides, the CDR3 is TGTGCCAGCAACCCCTCGGAGGGTTATAATTCACCCCTCCACTTT. It encodes CASNPSEGYNSPLHF. Full variable domain (remainder filled in from reference TRBV28 and TRBJ1-6): DVKVTQSSRYLVKRTGEKVFLECVQDMDHENMFWYRQDPGLGLRLIYFSYDVKMKEKGDIPEGYSVSREKKERFSLILESASTNQTSMYLCASNPSEGYNSPLHFGNGTRLTVT.

The sample holds a few counts of this clone. This rearrangement joins TRBV24-1 to TRBJ2-2; D gene unclear. Trimming stripped 3 bases from V and 1 base from J, with 11 bases between. Germline V gives CDR1 KGHDR, CDR2 SFDVKD. This CDR3 is 16 amino acids long. The CDR3 nucleotides are TGTGCCACCAGTGATAGGAGAGGCCGGAACACCGGGGAGCTGTTTTTT. Amino acids: CATSDRRGRNTGELFF.

This chain connects TRBV27 to TRBJ2-3; possible D gene TRBD1, 7 bases. The CDR3 sequence is 16 residues long. The germline V and J ends were trimmed by 5 bases and 2 bases, with 17 bases remaining between them. The germline CDR1 and CDR2 sequences are MNHEY and SMNVEV (reference sequence). The DNA of the CDR3 is TGTGCCAGCAGTAGGGGGCTGAGGGAGGTCACAGATACGCAGTATTTT. Protein product: CASSRGLREVTDTQYF.

This clone was counted once. This CDR3 reads CASSQNQEGEAFF. The CDR3, as DNA: TGTGCCAGCAGCCAGAATCAGGAGGGTGAAGCTTTCTTT. The chain has TRBV14 and TRBJ1-1; no clear D. Trimming took 3 bases from V and 7 from J, leaving 12 bases between them. Germline values: CDR1 SGHDN, CDR2 FVKESK. The CDR3 is made up of 13 amino acids. Variable domain in full (rest from reference TRBV14 and TRBJ1-1): EAGVTQFPSHSVIEKGQTVTLRCDPISGHDNLYWYRRVMGKEIKFLLHFVKESKQDESGMPNNRFLAERTGGTYSTLKVQPAELEDSGVYFCASSQNQEGEAFFGQGTRLTVV.

The DNA for the CDR3 is TGTGCCAGCTCACCACGAGATACGGGAAACACCATATATTTT. Protein sequence: CASSPRDTGNTIYF. This sequence joins TRBV18 and TRBJ1-3; D remains unclear. CDR3 length equals 14 residues. V lost 1 base and J 4 bases, leaving 8 bases between the germline ends. Germline lookup yields CDR1 KGHSH and CDR2 LQKENI.

CDR3 sequence (DNA): TGTGCCAGCAGCCTCACCCTTGGACTAGCGGGGGATATTGACTCCTACGAGCAGTACTTC. Its protein product is CASSLTLGLAGDIDSYEQYF. The chain is built from TRBV4-2 and TRBJ2-7; 13 bases align to TRBD2. Trimming at V came to 4 bases and at J to 0 bases, leaving 15 bases not matched to a gene. The CDR3 totals 20 residues. CDR1 and CDR2 from the germline V gene are LGHNA and YNFKEQ.

This rearrangement joins TRBV7-3 to TRBJ2-2; D perhaps matches TRBD1 (5 bases). V was shortened by 1 base and J by 1 base, with 10 bases between the two germline ends. CDR1 and CDR2 (germline): SGHTA, FQGTGA. The CDR3 totals 16 residues. The chain's CDR3 is CASSLRTGQNTGELFF. The CDR3 bases are TGTGCCAGCAGCTTAAGAACAGGACAGAACACCGGGGAGCTGTTTTTT. Full variable domain (outside the CDR3, taken from reference TRBV7-3 and TRBJ2-2): GAGVSQTPSNKVTEKGKYVELRCDPISGHTALYWYRQSLGQGPEFLIYFQGTGAADDSGLPNDRFFAVRPEGSVSTLKIQRTERGDSAVYLCASSLRTGQNTGELFFGEGSRLTVL.

This clone was detected once. The chain links TRBV4-2 to TRBJ1-2; tentatively, D is TRBD1 (6 bases). Trimming removed 0 bases from V and 8 bases from J, with 16 bases in between. CDR1 and CDR2 (germline): LGHNA, YNFKEQ. This CDR3 has 15 amino acids. The CDR3 nucleotides are TGTGCCAGCAGCCAAGATACAGGGAGCATTGAAGGCTACACCTTC. Translation: CASSQDTGSIEGYTF.

V and J are TRBV28 and TRBJ2-3; 8 nucleotides line up with TRBD2. This CDR3 comprises 18 residues. V trimming: 4 bases; J trimming: 2 bases; junction bases outside the gene matches: 14. Germline CDR1 is MDHEN and CDR2 is SYDVKM. The CDR3 coding sequence is TGTGCCAGCAGTTCGCGGGGAGGGCGGGGGGCCCTCACAGATACGCAGTATTTT. As protein: CASSSRGGRGALTDTQYF.

This sequence joins TRBV18 and TRBJ2-7; D unresolved. CDR1 is KGHSH and CDR2 is LQKENI in the germline V gene. The V gene lost 3 bases and the J gene lost 4 bases, with 19 bases spanning the gap. This CDR3 spans 16 amino acids. Here the CDR3 DNA reads TGTGCCAGCTCACCCCCCCAGGTTCAGATTGAGTACGAGCAGTACTTC. Translation: CASSPPQVQIEYEQYF.

V gene TRBV20-1 combines with J gene TRBJ2-3; unclear D gene. The V gene's germline CDR1 is DFQATT and CDR2 SNEGSKA (reference sequence). V lost 3 bases and J 7 bases, leaving 8 bases between the germline ends. The CDR3 extends over 11 amino acids. The CDR3 nucleotides are TGCAGTGCTAGTCACTCTAATACGCAGTATTTT. It encodes CSASHSNTQYF.

The CDR3 nucleotides are TGTGCCAGCAGTTTAGGGCAGGGCCAAGGTTTTGGAAACACCATATATTTT. As protein: CASSLGQGQGFGNTIYF. The chain combines TRBV28 with TRBJ1-3; perhaps TRBD1 as D (5 bases). CDR3 size: 17 residues. The V end lost 2 bases, the J end lost 3 bases, and 17 bases lay between the germline ends. CDR1 is MDHEN and CDR2 is SYDVKM in the germline V gene.

The V call is TRBV28, the J call TRBJ1-3, with 10 nucleotides matching TRBD1. V trimming: 4 bases; J trimming: 5 bases; junction bases outside the gene matches: 8. Looked up from germline, CDR1 is MDHEN and CDR2 is SYDVKM. This CDR3 comprises 16 residues. The CDR3 DNA is TGTGCCAGCAGTTCCCCCGGACAGGGGGAAAGAAACACCATATATTTT. Encoded protein: CASSSPGQGERNTIYF.

The rearrangement uses TRBV6-6 and TRBJ2-7; TRBD2 matches at 10 bases. The CDR3 extends over 16 amino acids. V shed 5 bases and J 4 bases; nucleotides not matched to a gene: 11. CDR1 is MNHNY, CDR2 SVGAGI, per germline (reference sequence). The DNA of the CDR3 is TGTGCCAGCAGTCCCCGGACTAGCGGAACCCTATACGAGCAGTACTTC. Translated, it gives CASSPRTSGTLYEQYF.

This chain uses TRBV2 with TRBJ2-2; a possible D gene is TRBD2 (6 bases). The germline CDR1 and CDR2 sequences are SNHLY and FYNNEI. Between the trimmed V and J ends, which lost 6 bases and 7 bases, there was a span of 15 bases. The CDR3 consists of 14 residues. The CDR3 DNA follows: TGTGCCAGCAGAGAACTAGCAGTCCTCGGGGAGCTGTTTTTT. Residues: CASRELAVLGELFF.

In its sample, this clone was seen once. This chain joins TRBV5-5 and TRBJ2-1, with TRBD1 matching over 9 bases. The ends lost 2 bases at V and 3 bases at J; junction bases unmatched: 3. Germline V CDR1 and CDR2: SGHKS, YYEKEE (reference sequence). This CDR3 spans 15 amino acids. The CDR3 here is CASSLQGAGYNEQFF. Written as DNA, the CDR3 is TGTGCCAGCAGCTTACAGGGGGCCGGCTACAATGAGCAGTTCTTC.

V usage is TRBV10-2 and J usage is TRBJ1-1; no clear D. Germline values: CDR1 WSHSY, CDR2 SAAADI. Trimming shortened V by 6 bases and J by 5 bases, and 10 bases separated the two germline ends. The CDR3 extends over 12 amino acids. CDR3 loop: CASRLFETEAFF. The CDR3 region has the DNA TGCGCCAGCAGGTTGTTTGAGACTGAAGCTTTCTTT.